Described below is a single T cell receptor beta chain sequence and its context. Its antigen specificity is not known. From each donor, a roughly 2.6 ml peripheral blood sample was collected into PAXgene tubes and stored at -80 degrees C. Total RNA was isolated from whole blood with the PAXgene blood miRNA kit on an automated QIAcube, without T cell sorting. Deep TCRalpha and TCRbeta repertoire profiling with unique molecular barcoding was performed on peripheral blood of monozygotic twin pairs concordant or discordant for inflammatory bowel disease. Smoking habits were recorded for all twin pairs, and each individual was classified as a current, former or never smoker. Library method: 5' RACE. The input for every TCR library was roughly 3,300 ng of total RNA. cDNA was synthesized with SMARTScribe reverse transcriptase in eight separate reactions per sample. Unique molecular identifiers containing a 6-nucleotide sample barcode were introduced through template switching during cDNA synthesis. TCRalpha and TCRbeta cDNA was amplified by two nested PCRs of about 15 and 9 cycles, with bead purification after each PCR. Before amplification, the cDNA was treated with uracil DNA-glycosylase and purified using the QIAquick PCR purification kit. The second PCR added Illumina TruSeq-compatible adapters along with sample-specific barcodes. TapeStation and Qubit were used to check library quality and concentration, and roughly 5 ng of each library went into the pool. Sequencing of the pooled libraries was done on an Illumina HiSeq2500 single-index Rapid Run using custom sequencing primers and 2 x 100 bp reads. Per the source publication's procedure: MiGEC version 1.2.6 was used for UMI-based consensus assembly to correct PCR and sequencing errors. MiXCR version 2.1.1 was used to carry out V(D)J alignment, clonotype assembly and CDR3 extraction. To normalise gene usage, clonotype sharing and MAIT/NKT TCR abundance, the analysis used the top 1000, 10 000 and 20 000 clonotypes per sample. After downsampling to 27 000 UMIs, diversity was calculated as the inverse Simpson index using the vegan R package. Paired Mann-Whitney U tests on discordant twin pairs were used, with Benjamini-Hochberg multiple-testing correction. TCRdb reprocessed the reads and lists each CDR3 protein sequence as a single entry, with no DNA. It is TCRdb's table, rather than the study itself, that gives the V and J calls and clone size. This sample's table has entries for 400,000 to 500,000 distinct CDR3 sequences. Of the sample, more than 2% falls within the top ten clones.

This sample is drawn from a study of monozygotic twins with inflammatory bowel disease (dated by TCRdb to between 2018 and 2020). For the wider study: The complete study included approximately 28 monozygotic twin pairs: 19 IBD-discordant Danish pairs and nine German pairs, of which four were IBD-concordant and five were IBD-discordant. The search for disease-associated traits relied mainly on comparing IBD patients with their genetically identical healthy co-twins within discordant pairs. Each individual had, on average, about 151 000 unique TCRalpha sequences and 181 000 unique TCRbeta sequences available for analysis. Beyond this particular receptor, the publication reports: No difference in repertoire similarity was observed between concordant and discordant twins, possibly owing to limited statistical power. Distinction between different T cell subtypes could not be achieved in the analysis. Because patients were on differing immunosuppressive treatments, the repertoires may have picked up extra background noise and inter-individual variability. The results gave no support for a single strong signal or clonotype linked to IBD. IBD patients had lower TCRbeta repertoire diversity, measured by the inverse Simpson index, than their healthy co-twins. Compared with healthy twins, IBD patients had fewer clonotypes in common with other individuals, a difference most pronounced in patients showing signs of disease activity.

Reading the germline V gene (reference sequence) gives CDR1 SGHNT and CDR2 YYREEE. The CDR3 runs 11 residues from the cysteine to the phenylalanine. No DNA sequence was recorded. The sequence is built from TRBV5-4 and TRBJ2-5; checking the TCRdb D call of TRBD1 is not possible without DNA. This clonotype was obtained from a human donor with ulcerative colitis or Crohn's disease, or a healthy co-twin of an affected twin (not recorded which). The sample comprised blood. The CDR3: CASSSPGTQYF.